The rows below give T cell receptor beta chains drawn from one sample of a study of shared clonotypes between healthy human individuals. Assay: immunoSEQ multiplex PCR; the TCRdb copy retains only in-frame clones and omits some. The data contain 750,000 to 1,000,000 clones, about 92% of them seen just once; the ten biggest clones take up 24%. Input material: naive CD8+ T cells sorted from blood. Every receptor here comes from a man aged 25-45 years in good health. Both conserved end residues are trimmed from each CDR3. Fields, in order: J gene, CDR3 length, V gene, CDR3 protein.

TRBJ2-7 | 8 | TRBV5-8 | ASSPFPTT
TRBJ2-5 | 10 | TRBV18 | ASSPGSETQY
TRBJ2-7 | 11 | TRBV2 | ASSASRIYEQY
TRBJ2-7 | 12 | TRBV4-1 | ASSVDSLKYEQY
TRBJ1-2 | 14 | TRBV5-6 | ASSQGTRGWGYGYT
TRBJ2-7 | 13 | TRBV7-9 | ASSPRGAGPYEQY
TRBJ2-2 | 13 | TRBV7-4 | ASSSTGGWTGELF
TRBJ2-3 | 11 | TRBV11-3 | ASSSPLTDTQY
TRBJ2-5 | 17 | TRBV7-6 | ASSLAGIEAGGLQETQY
TRBJ1-5 | 11 | TRBV6-1 | ASSQVLNQPQH